This TCR beta chain was sequenced for a study of T cell changes during pregnancy in multiple sclerosis. Here immunoSEQ multiplex PCR was the method, and the copy in TCRdb shows in-frame clones only, minus some. The sample holds tens of thousands of clones, just over 90% seen once. This CDR3 is 15 amino acids long. The germline V gene has CDR1 ENHRY and CDR2 SYGVKD. J gave up 10 bases and V 1 base, and 9 bases lay outside the gene matches. This clonotype was obtained from a female donor with multiple sclerosis, enrolled in a pregnancy study. The rearrangement links TRBV10-3 to TRBJ2-1, with 8 positions matching TRBD2. The sample here was peripheral blood, taken in the second trimester of pregnancy. The CDR3 sequence: CAISEYSGELGEQFF. The DNA for the CDR3 is TGTGCCATCAGTGAGTATAGCGGGGAGTTAGGCGAGCAGTTCTTC.